The rows below give T cell receptor beta chains drawn from one sample of a study of OX40 agonist ivuxolimab in advanced cancers. Clones were sequenced by immunoSEQ multiplex PCR, and TCRdb holds only the in-frame ones, with some missing. The table lists 60,000 to 70,000 clones, 75% to 90% of them singletons, with 2% to 3% in the top ten. Sequencing used CD4+ or CD8+ T cells sorted from blood, obtained in a trial of the OX40 agonist ivuxolimab. The receptor set was obtained from an adult with an advanced solid tumor such as melanoma, head and neck, liver or kidney cancer. CDR3s include the opening cysteine and the closing phenylalanine or tryptophan. A D gene is named only where the DNA matches it firmly. Where a row states a size, it is once, few, many or the class of an expanded clone; other rows omit it.

>NA|NA|TRBV7-2|TRBJ1-1
CASSLVGRGYTEAFF
TGTGCCAGCAGCTTAGTTGGTCGGGGGTACACTGAAGCTTTCTTT
>TRBD2|NA|TRBV5-1|TRBJ2-5
CASSLGLTGTSAEETQYF
TGCGCCAGCAGCTTGGGTTTGACCGGGACTAGCGCTGAAGAGACCCAGTACTTC
>TRBD1|NA|TRBV19|TRBJ2-3
CASSIDRGLDTDTQYF
TGTGCCAGTAGTATCGACAGGGGCCTTGACACAGATACGCAGTATTTT
>NA|NA|TRBV9|TRBJ2-5
CASSVGTVEETQYF
TGTGCCAGCAGCGTAGGTACAGTCGAAGAGACCCAGTACTTC
>NA|NA|TRBV28|TRBJ2-2
CASSSTGTLATGELFF
TGTGCCAGCAGTTCAACCGGGACCCTTGCCACCGGGGAGCTGTTTTTT
>NA|NA|TRBV7-9|TRBJ2-3
CASSSGTRGGLGTDTQYF
TGTGCCAGCAGCTCCGGGACAAGGGGGGGATTGGGCACAGATACGCAGTATTTT
>TRBD2|NA|TRBV2|TRBJ2-1
CATGLASGGNEQFF
TGTGCCACCGGACTAGCCTCTGGTGGGAATGAGCAGTTCTTC
>NA|few|TRBV19|TRBJ2-7
CASSILQGKGEQYF
TGTGCCAGTAGTATTTTACAGGGAAAAGGGGAGCAGTACTTC
>NA|NA|TRBV7-2|TRBJ2-7
CASSPFARYEQYF
TGTGCCAGCAGCCCGTTCGCACGCTACGAGCAGTACTTC
>NA|NA|TRBV7-2|TRBJ2-1
CASSLFGGSNNNEQFF
TGTGCCAGCAGCCTATTTGGGGGCAGCAATAACAATGAGCAGTTCTTC
>NA|NA|TRBV7-7|TRBJ2-2
CASSLNSNTGELFF
TGTGCCAGCAGCTTAAACAGCAACACCGGGGAGCTGTTTTTT
>NA|NA|TRBV14|TRBJ2-2
CASSQRGLGNSVVGHTGELFF
TGTGCCAGCAGCCAGAGAGGTTTAGGGAACAGTGTGGTTGGACACACCGGGGAGCTGTTTTTT
>TRBD2|NA|TRBV7-8|TRBJ2-7
CASSLAEGLAGGPYEQYF
TGTGCCAGCAGCTTAGCGGAGGGACTAGCGGGAGGGCCGTACGAGCAGTACTTC
>NA|NA|TRBV29-1|TRBJ1-5
CSVATGDSNQPQHF
TGCAGCGTTGCGACGGGGGATAGCAATCAGCCCCAGCATTTT
>NA|NA|TRBV11-2|TRBJ2-3
CASSSYGTATDTQYF
TGTGCCAGCAGCTCATACGGGACGGCCACAGATACGCAGTATTTT
>NA|NA|TRBV30|TRBJ2-7
CAWSTSNPAEQYF
TGTGCCTGGAGCACAAGCAATCCGGCCGAGCAGTACTTC
>TRBD1|NA|TRBV19|TRBJ1-5
CASRLTGVNQPQHF
TGTGCCAGTAGACTGACAGGGGTCAATCAGCCCCAGCATTTT
>TRBD1|NA|TRBV30|TRBJ2-7
CAWSEDRGYEQYF
TGTGCCTGGAGCGAGGACAGGGGCTACGAGCAGTACTTC
>TRBD1|NA|TRBV19|TRBJ2-7
CASSTQGASYEQYF
TGTGCCAGTAGTACTCAGGGGGCTAGCTACGAGCAGTACTTC
>NA|NA|TRBV6-1|TRBJ1-2
CASSEGGGADYGYTF
TGTGCCAGCAGTGAAGGCGGGGGGGCAGACTATGGCTACACCTTC
>TRBD1|NA|TRBV6-5|TRBJ1-1
CASSYSPGGDTEAFF
TGTGCCAGCAGTTACTCGCCAGGGGGCGACACTGAAGCTTTCTTT
>TRBD1|NA|TRBV7-3|TRBJ2-7
CASSLTGASSYEQYF
TGTGCCAGCAGCCTAACAGGGGCTAGCTCCTACGAGCAGTACTTC
>NA|NA|TRBV4-2|TRBJ2-1
CASSQDAAGVYNEQFF
TGTGCCAGCAGCCAAGATGCGGCCGGGGTCTACAATGAGCAGTTCTTC
>NA|NA|TRBV5-4|TRBJ2-7
CASSLSSAPSYEQYF
TGTGCCAGCAGCCTCTCTAGCGCCCCATCCTACGAGCAGTACTTC
>NA|NA|TRBV30|TRBJ2-5
CAWTSRGVTQYF
TGTGCCTGGACCTCGAGGGGGGTGACCCAGTACTTC
>NA|NA|TRBV7-2|TRBJ2-3
CASSLGRPDTQYF
TGTGCCAGCAGCTTAGGCAGACCAGATACGCAGTATTTT
>NA|once|TRBV7-8|TRBJ2-1
CASSLVRSYNEQFF
TGTGCCAGCAGCTTAGTACGCTCCTACAATGAGCAGTTCTTC